The 10 T cell receptor beta chains presented below share a single source sample, sequenced in a study of CD8+ T cells in alopecia areata. Isolated RNA was reverse transcribed into cDNA used as the sequencing template. TCRdb keeps only in-frame clones here, not all; method: immunoSEQ multiplex PCR. The sample records some 190,000 clones, 51% being singletons. Stated treatment: oral pan-JAK inhibitor, 5-10 mg twice daily. The specimen comprised CD8+ T cells sorted from blood, sampled around week 53, from a patient treated with tofacitinib. Source of these receptors: a human donor with alopecia areata.

The V gene is TRBV7-2, the J gene TRBJ2-3; 9 bases are shared with TRBD2. CDR3 size: 16 residues. Germline V gives CDR1 SGHTA, CDR2 FQGNSA. The ends lost 2 bases at V and 2 bases at J; junction bases unmatched: 5. CDR3 region: CASSLMRGGTTDTQYF. CDR3 DNA sequence: TGTGCCAGCAGCTTAATGCGGGGGGGAACCACAGATACGCAGTATTTT.

V usage is TRBV30 and J usage is TRBJ2-7; D assignment may be TRBD1 or TRBD2 (5 bases each). The CDR3 sequence is 14 residues long. Germline assignment: CDR1 GTSNPN and CDR2 SVGIG (reference sequence). V lost 5 bases and J 3 bases, leaving 17 bases between the germline ends. CDR3 residues: CAWAVRGTYYEQYF. CDR3 nucleotide sequence: TGTGCCTGGGCCGTGAGGGGTACTTACTACGAGCAGTACTTC.

This chain connects TRBV14 to TRBJ2-2; D is unresolved. Trimming removed 4 bases from V and 6 bases from J, with 6 bases in between. The germline V gene encodes CDR1 SGHDN and CDR2 FVKESK. This CDR3 is 12 amino acids long. This CDR3 reads CASSPGPGELFF. CDR3 DNA: TGTGCCAGCAGCCCGGGTCCCGGGGAGCTGTTTTTT.

This clone was recorded a few times. The V gene is TRBV7-2, the J gene TRBJ1-1; tentative D call: TRBD1 (5 bases). The CDR3 extends over 15 amino acids. Germline CDR1 is SGHTA and CDR2 is FQGNSA. Trimming removed 1 base at V and 3 bases at J, with 12 bases between. Here the CDR3 reads CASSLDSGSDTEAFF. Here the CDR3 DNA reads TGTGCCAGCAGCTTAGACTCAGGGTCCGACACTGAAGCTTTCTTT.

This clone was counted between two and nine times. The CDR3 region has the DNA TGTGCCAGCAGCCGCGGGACAGTCTACGAGCAGTACTTC. Its protein is CASSRGTVYEQYF. The V gene is TRBV27, the J gene TRBJ2-7; D may be TRBD1 (7 bases). The CDR3 consists of 13 residues. The germline V and J ends were trimmed by 6 bases and 3 bases, with 12 bases remaining between them. Germline V gene sequence: CDR1 MNHEY, CDR2 SMNVEV (reference sequence).

This clone was detected only a few times. V usage is TRBV29-1 and J usage is TRBJ1-1; perhaps TRBD1 as D (5 bases). The CDR3 has 11 residues. V lost 4 bases and J 11 bases, leaving 14 bases between the germline ends. Germline CDR1 SQVTM, CDR2 ANQGSEA. CDR3 amino acids: CSVVMSGMAFF. The CDR3 region has the DNA TGCAGCGTTGTAATGTCAGGGATGGCTTTCTTT. The whole variable domain, filled in from reference TRBV29-1 and TRBJ1-1, reads SAVISQKPSRDICQRGTSLTIQCQVDSQVTMMFWYRQQPGQSLTLIATANQGSEATYESGFVIDKFPISRPNLTFSTLTVSNMSPEDSSIYLCSVVMSGMAFFGQGTRLTVV.

The genes are TRBV11-2 and TRBJ1-2; tentative D call: TRBD1 (5 bases). Trimming shortened V by 5 bases and J by 4 bases, and 11 bases separated the two germline ends. The CDR3 consists of 13 residues. Germline CDR1 is SGHAT and CDR2 is FQNNGV. CDR3 loop: CASSVGTAYGYTF. For the CDR3, the DNA is TGTGCCAGCAGCGTGGGGACGGCCTATGGCTACACCTTC.

This chain joins TRBV29-1 and TRBJ2-2; 9 bases match TRBD2. V gave up 1 base and J gave up 2 bases; unmatched junction bases: 5. CDR1 is SQVTM, CDR2 ANQGSEA, per germline. The CDR3 has 16 amino acids. In DNA, the CDR3 is TGCAGCGTTGAAGGTGGACTAGCGCATAACACCGGGGAGCTGTTTTTT. As protein: CSVEGGLAHNTGELFF.

The chain links TRBV27 to TRBJ2-1; TRBD2 matches at 11 bases. With 7 bases clipped from V and 6 bases from J, the junction kept 8 bases outside the gene matches. This CDR3 region has 15 residues. Germline-derived CDR1 and CDR2 are MNHEY and SMNVEV (reference sequence). The DNA for the CDR3 is TGTGCCAGCAATCATTTAGCGGGGGGGGTCAATGAGCAGTTCTTC. Protein: CASNHLAGGVNEQFF.

The J gene is TRBJ1-6, the V gene TRBV9; D is unresolved. The CDR3 totals 16 residues. Germline values: CDR1 SGDLS, CDR2 YYNGEE. Deletions cut 0 bases from V and 6 bases from J, with 13 bases between. For the CDR3, the DNA is TGTGCCAGCAGCGTAGGTGTGACGAGCCGTAATTCACCCCTCCACTTT. Its translation is CASSVGVTSRNSPLHF. Full variable domain (missing parts from reference TRBV9 and TRBJ1-6): DSGVTQTPKHLITATGQRVTLRCSPRSGDLSVYWYQQSLDQGLQFLIQYYNGEERAKGNILERFSAQQFPDLHSELNLSSLELGDSALYFCASSVGVTSRNSPLHFGNGTRLTVT.